This paragraph covers one T cell receptor (beta chain) sequence. No cognate antigen has been identified for it. Nothing much larger sits one base from this clone, and base qualities are not available. The cohort consisted of 666 healthy bone marrow donors. At the time of sampling, all cohort members were nominally healthy, though unrecorded immune exposures were likely present. The donor tested CMV seropositive, placing the donor among the approximately 310 seropositive members of the cohort. A peripheral blood sample was provided by each donor, and peripheral blood mononuclear cells were used for TCR beta sequencing. Genomic DNA extraction from the blood cell samples was performed with the Qiagen DNeasy Blood Extraction Kit. The CDR3 covers 14 residues, taking in both the cysteine and the phenylalanine. CDR3 DNA only is kept here, 42 bases in frame from base 1. Between the V and J ends, shortened by 3 bases and 2 bases respectively, the junction contains 8 bases. Sequences SNHLY (CDR1) and FYNNEI (CDR2) are obtained from the germline V gene.

The library came from the immunoSEQ multiplex PCR assay. For the multiplex PCR, a mixture combining 60 forward primers for TCR Vbeta segments and 13 reverse primers for TCR Jbeta segments was used. A multiplex PCR assay on genomic DNA amplified the CDR3 region of rearranged TCR beta genes. On the Illumina HiSeq System, the amplified TCR beta libraries were sequenced as 87-base-pair reads. Processing in the source paper ran as follows. A later analysis counted about 80 million unique TCR beta chains across the 666 repertoires, and some 11 million of these chains were shared by at least two donors. To remove PCR and sequencing errors, raw reads were error-corrected and collapsed into unique sequences using a nearest-neighbor algorithm that merged closely related sequences. Alignment of CDR3 sequences to IMGT reference sequences was used to assign V, D and J gene segments. For a sequence to be retained, a match of at least six nucleotides was required to both a V gene segment and a J gene segment. A rearrangement counted as productive if the CDR3 had no stop codons and remained in frame with V and J, and every other rearrangement counted as non-productive. Following IMGT convention, CDR3 was defined as the stretch from the second conserved V-encoded cysteine up to the conserved J-encoded phenylalanine. The earlier analysis of some 540 of the donors excluded any sequence lacking an unambiguous match to a single V gene segment. An earlier analysis of fewer than 750 of the donors classified V segments as functional when productive rearrangements were above 56.7% and as segregating when the standard deviation between donors was above 5%. A statistical classification framework was built to diagnose cytomegalovirus status from the catalog of TCR beta chain sequences. V and J gene assignment, in a later analysis, came from comparing TCR nucleotide sequences with IMGT/GENE-DB human TR gene sequences. The TCRdist pipeline was used in a later analysis to assign CDR3 sequences and most-parsimonious VDJ recombination scenarios. In a later analysis, every TCR beta chain was defined by the combination of its CDR3 amino acid sequence and its V-gene family, and reads without a unique V-gene family were dropped. To address suspected cross-contamination and a sequencing artifact, a later analysis removed roughly 640 highly shared, low-generation-probability nucleotide sequences. In a later analysis, a clonal expansion index for each public chain was calculated from normalized within-repertoire ranks of inferred template counts. In a later analysis, generation probabilities were computed with a VDJ recombination model fitted to out-of-frame rearrangements, and the resulting probabilities were checked against IGoR. In a later analysis, hypergeometric tests were used to score TCR-TCR, TCR-HLA and TCR-CMV co-occurrence, with a repertoire-size bias correction applied to TCR pairs. To estimate false discovery rates, a later analysis permuted the HLA or CMV assignments 20 times. A later analysis grouped co-occurring TCRs with DBSCAN, adding TCRdist sequence similarity when clustering within HLA-allele-positive subsets. Repertoires with fewer than 30,000 or more than 120,000 public chains, plus five repertoires with anomalous nucleotide sharing, were excluded from co-occurrence clustering. This immuneACCESS table, as held by TCRdb, lists in-frame sequences with V and J called but not all clones. Of the missing ones, under half trace to an unresolved V gene in checked studies; the others have no known cause. From that table come the V and J calls and clone size; the DNA was used to work out D and trimming. In this sample the table shows about 40,000 clones, approximately 57% of which occur a single time. The top ten constitute 12% of the sample.

This sample is part of a study of cytomegalovirus exposure and HLA in healthy donors (dated by TCRdb to the late 2010s). For the wider study: An earlier analysis of roughly 630 of the donors reported approximately 290 Gb of sequence data and some 120 million unique TCR beta sequences from about 179 million T cells. Alongside the repertoire data, information on donor age, sex, ethnicity and CMV serostatus was compiled. Of the 300 to 500 genotyped donors, 81% were placed in the genetic ancestry cluster associated with self-reported Caucasian donors. A later genetic analysis took genome-wide SNP genotypes for about three fifths of the 666 donors and used that subset as a discovery cohort. Four to six DR-DQ haplotypes were handled as single units for association and clustering because linkage in the cohort was strong. Using immunosequencing, the study profiled T cell repertoires from around 680 subjects and related those repertoires to cytomegalovirus serostatus. An early release covering 500 to 750 HLA-typed donors comprised about 290 gigabases of sequencing data and tens of millions of unique TCR sequences. Typing coverage varied by locus: roughly 629-630 donors for A, B, C, DRB1 and DQB1; 522 for DQA1; over 600 for DPA1; 400 to 480 for DPB1. High-throughput TCR immunosequencing, statistical association of individual TCRs with disease status, and machine learning were combined to predict cytomegalovirus infection status. Across some 400 genotyped donors of the cohort, an average of approximately 220,000 unique TCR beta nucleotide sequences per donor were sequenced, and roughly 18% of those sequences were non-productive. In the later analysis, no new phenotypic data were used to find candidate immune exposures; instead, reliance was placed on TCR beta sequences and their occurrence across donors. In a later analysis, previously published TCR beta repertoires from 550 to 700 donors were re-analyzed and high-resolution HLA genotyping was added so that TCR occurrence patterns could be studied. HLA typing included class I and class II loci at four-digit resolution. In an earlier analysis of 550 to 700 of the donors, high-throughput TCR beta sequencing was used to judge whether each TCR beta V gene segment behaved as functional or pseudogenic. A separate validation cohort of approximately 120 different subjects was used in addition to the 666-subject first cohort. The aim of the study was to test whether cataloging public T cell receptors could identify signatures of past pathogen exposure. Every repertoire in the discovery cohort had been generated on one and the same sequencing platform.

General conclusions and limits of the study: The study listed 164 TCR beta chains as associated with cytomegalovirus. A later analysis found that TCR association rates varied across HLA loci, with DRB1 alleles showing the most associated TCRs and HLA-C alleles the fewest. A few of the identified cytomegalovirus-associated TCR beta chains were confirmed in vitro to be specific for cytomegalovirus antigens. Because counts were too low, around 18 rarely observed V segments, including chromosome 9 orphons, were left out of the earlier analysis of a few hundred of the donors. While some public TCRs were present in many individuals, most TCR sequences turned up only very rarely across donors. A later analysis associated about 17,000 TCR beta sequences with specific HLA alleles at a false discovery rate of 0.05. Assigning TCR associations to individual alleles was difficult when HLA alleles, especially DR and DQ, strongly co-occurred. The only immune exposure information available for the cohort was CMV serostatus. Sequencing depth was assumed to be roughly uniform across donors in the presence/absence analyses, though that assumption may not hold. This cohort had only TCR beta chains sequenced, and the lack of alpha or paired-chain data limited which features could be detected. Compared with the roughly 700-donor mean, donors in an Asian-associated ancestry cluster had fewer N-insertions in productive TCRs, according to a later genetic analysis. A further reported finding was that TCR beta sequences accurately predicted the HLA-A and HLA-B alleles for most subjects in the first cohort. In an earlier analysis of roughly 500 of the donors, most TCR beta V segments appeared in productive rearrangements about 87% or about 30% of the time, broadly matching IMGT annotations. Because some donors lacked HLA typing at each locus, the association tests relied only on the typed subset. The classifier was reported to diagnose cytomegalovirus status with high specificity and sensitivity in both the original cohort and the validation cohort. A cluster of highly shared sequence variants was judged likely to be a technical artifact of the sequencing pipeline. The authors suggested that the approach could potentially be generalized to other disease states and immunological phenotypes. According to a later analysis, most CMV-associated TCR beta chains appeared to be HLA-restricted, and the HLA associations seemed to be driven largely by CMV exposure. Several of the top co-occurrence clusters appeared to be linked to parvovirus B19, influenza, CMV and Epstein-Barr virus, according to a later analysis. Correlated functional status among segregating V segments might reflect linkage disequilibrium, but an unknown experimental factor could not be ruled out. Compared with equally common non-associated chains, HLA-associated TCR beta chains in a later analysis were more clonally expanded and had lower generation probabilities. The 87-base-pair reads could not distinguish some IMGT-functional V segments, including TRBV6-2 and TRBV6-3, so those segments were excluded. In a later genetic analysis, a missense DCLRE1C variant was associated with V-gene and J-gene trimming of TCR beta chains, and the association was replicated in an independent cohort.

The rearranged segments are TRBV2 and TRBJ1-5, with a tentative D gene TRBD1 over 5 matching bases. The sequence came from a man between 60 and 70 years old in good health and CMV-seropositive. Source material: PBMCs. In nucleotide form, the sequence is TGTGCCAGCAGTGAGGGGCAGGGCAATCAGCCCCAGCATTTT. This encodes CASSEGQGNQPQHF.